This T cell receptor (beta chain) was recovered during a study of blood T cell repertoires in COVID-19. Here immunoSEQ multiplex PCR was the method, and the copy in TCRdb shows in-frame clones only, minus some. The sample includes approximately 80,000 clones, approximately 78% of them seen just once. About this clone itself: The sample has other DNA sequences that encode this CDR3 too.

With V trimmed by 6 bases and J by 5 bases, 2 bases remained unmatched. From germline, CDR1 is MNHEY and CDR2 SVGAGI. This CDR3 region has 12 residues. The chain combines TRBV6-5 with TRBJ2-7; 9 nucleotides line up with TRBD1. Material for sequencing was peripheral blood. The receptor was isolated from a human donor in a cohort sampled during active COVID-19. CDR3 amino acids: CASSRTGDEQYF. CDR3 DNA: TGTGCCAGCAGCCGGACAGGGGACGAGCAGTACTTC.